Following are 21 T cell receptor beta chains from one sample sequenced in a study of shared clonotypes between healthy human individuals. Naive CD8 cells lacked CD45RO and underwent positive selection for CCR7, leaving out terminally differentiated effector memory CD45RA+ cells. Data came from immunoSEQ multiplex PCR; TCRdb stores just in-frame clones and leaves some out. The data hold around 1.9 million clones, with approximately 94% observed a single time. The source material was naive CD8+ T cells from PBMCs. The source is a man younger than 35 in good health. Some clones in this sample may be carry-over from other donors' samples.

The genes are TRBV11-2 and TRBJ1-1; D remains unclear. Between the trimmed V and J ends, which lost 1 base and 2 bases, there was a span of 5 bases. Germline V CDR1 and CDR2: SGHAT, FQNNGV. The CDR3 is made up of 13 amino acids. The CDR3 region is CASSLGFNTEAFF. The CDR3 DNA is TGTGCCAGCAGCTTAGGGTTCAACACTGAAGCTTTCTTT. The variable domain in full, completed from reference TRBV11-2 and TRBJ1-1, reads EAGVAQSPRYKIIEKRQSVAFWCNPISGHATLYWYQQILGQGPKLLIQFQNNGVVDDSQLPKDRFSAERLKGVDSTLKIQPAKLEDSAVYLCASSLGFNTEAFFGQGTRLTVV.

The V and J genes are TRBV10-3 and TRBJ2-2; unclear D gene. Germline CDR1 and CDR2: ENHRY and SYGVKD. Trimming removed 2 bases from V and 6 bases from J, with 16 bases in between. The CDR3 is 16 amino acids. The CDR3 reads CAISEPVVGRSGELFF. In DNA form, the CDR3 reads TGTGCCATCAGTGAGCCGGTAGTTGGTCGATCCGGGGAGCTGTTTTTT.

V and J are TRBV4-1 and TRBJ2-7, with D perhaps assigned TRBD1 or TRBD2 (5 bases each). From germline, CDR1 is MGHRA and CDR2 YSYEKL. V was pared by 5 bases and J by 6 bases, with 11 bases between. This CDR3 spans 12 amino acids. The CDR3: CASSSGTLEQYF. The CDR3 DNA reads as TGCGCCAGCAGCTCCGGGACCCTCGAGCAGTACTTC.

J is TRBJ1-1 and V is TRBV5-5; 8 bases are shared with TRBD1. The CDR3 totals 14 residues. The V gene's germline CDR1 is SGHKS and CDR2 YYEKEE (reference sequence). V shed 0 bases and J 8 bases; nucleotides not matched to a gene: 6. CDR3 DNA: TGTGCCAGCAGCTTGGGGACAGGGCGGATGGAAGCTTTCTTT. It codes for CASSLGTGRMEAFF. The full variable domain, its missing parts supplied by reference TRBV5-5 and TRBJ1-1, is DAGVTQSPTHLIKTRGQQVTLRCSPISGHKSVSWYQQVLGQGPQFIFQYYEKEERGRGNFPDRFSARQFPNYSSELNVNALLLGDSALYLCASSLGTGRMEAFFGQGTRLTVV.

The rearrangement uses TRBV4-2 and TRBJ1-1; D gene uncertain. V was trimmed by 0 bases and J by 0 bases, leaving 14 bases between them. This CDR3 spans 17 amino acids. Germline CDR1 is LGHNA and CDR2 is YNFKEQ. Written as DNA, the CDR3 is TGTGCCAGCAGCCAAGATGGGGAGGGCTTCATGAACACTGAAGCTTTCTTT. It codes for CASSQDGEGFMNTEAFF.

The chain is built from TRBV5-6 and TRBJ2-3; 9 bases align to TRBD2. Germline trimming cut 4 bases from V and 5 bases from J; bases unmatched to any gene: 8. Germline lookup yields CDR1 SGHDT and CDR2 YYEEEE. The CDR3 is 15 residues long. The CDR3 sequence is CASSRLAEGGDTQYF. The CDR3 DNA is TGTGCCAGCAGCCGACTAGCGGAAGGGGGAGATACGCAGTATTTT.

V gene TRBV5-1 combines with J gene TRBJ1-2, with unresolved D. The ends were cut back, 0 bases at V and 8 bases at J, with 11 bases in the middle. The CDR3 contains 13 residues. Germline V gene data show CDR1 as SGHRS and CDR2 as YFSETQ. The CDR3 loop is CASSLAETPGYTF. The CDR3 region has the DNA TGCGCCAGCAGCTTGGCTGAAACCCCCGGCTACACCTTC. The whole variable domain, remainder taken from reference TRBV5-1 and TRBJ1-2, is KAGVTQTPRYLIKTRGQQVTLSCSPISGHRSVSWYQQTPGQGLQFLFEYFSETQRNKGNFPGRFSGRQFSNSRSEMNVSTLELGDSALYLCASSLAETPGYTFGSGTRLTVV.

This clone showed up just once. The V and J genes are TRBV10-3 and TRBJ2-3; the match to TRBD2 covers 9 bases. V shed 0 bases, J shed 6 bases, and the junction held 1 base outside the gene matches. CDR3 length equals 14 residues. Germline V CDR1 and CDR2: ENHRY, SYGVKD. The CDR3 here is CAISESSGRDTQYF. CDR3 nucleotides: TGTGCCATCAGTGAGTCGAGCGGGAGGGATACGCAGTATTTT.

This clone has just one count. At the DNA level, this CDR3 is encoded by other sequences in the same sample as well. Here the CDR3 DNA reads TGTGCCAGCAGCGTAGAAGGTCGGGAAGAGACCCAGTACTTC. Its translation: CASSVEGREETQYF. This rearrangement joins TRBV9 to TRBJ2-5; D unresolved. The V end was cut by 0 bases, the J end by 3 bases, with 9 bases between. Germline assignment: CDR1 SGDLS and CDR2 YYNGEE. The CDR3 contains 14 residues.

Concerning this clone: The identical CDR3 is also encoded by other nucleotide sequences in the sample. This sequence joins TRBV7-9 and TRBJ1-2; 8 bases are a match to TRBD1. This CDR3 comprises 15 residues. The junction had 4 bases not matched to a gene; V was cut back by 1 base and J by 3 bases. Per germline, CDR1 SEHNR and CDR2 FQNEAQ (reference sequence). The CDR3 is CASSLGQGADYGYTF. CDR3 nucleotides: TGTGCCAGCAGCTTAGGGCAGGGGGCGGACTATGGCTACACCTTC.

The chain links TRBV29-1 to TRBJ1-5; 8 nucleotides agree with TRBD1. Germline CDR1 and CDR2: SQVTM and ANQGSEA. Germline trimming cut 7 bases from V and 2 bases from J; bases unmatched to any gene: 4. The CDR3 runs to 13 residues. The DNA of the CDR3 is TGCAGCGCCCTGACAGGGGGCAATCAGCCCCAGCATTTT. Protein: CSALTGGNQPQHF.

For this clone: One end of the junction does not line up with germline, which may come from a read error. The CDR3 coding sequence is TGTACCAGCAGTTTATGGTCAGGGGGCAGGTACGAGCAGTACTTC. Its protein is CTSSLWSGGRYEQYF. This chain connects TRBV27 to TRBJ2-7; TRBD1 agrees at 8 bases. The CDR3 totals 15 residues. CDR1 is MNHEY, CDR2 SMNVEV, per germline (reference sequence).

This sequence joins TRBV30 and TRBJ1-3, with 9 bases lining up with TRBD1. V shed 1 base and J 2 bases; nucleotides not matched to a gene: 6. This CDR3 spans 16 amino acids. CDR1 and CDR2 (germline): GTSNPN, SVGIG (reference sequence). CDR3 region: CAWSASDRGTGNTIYF. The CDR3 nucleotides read TGTGCCTGGAGTGCAAGCGACAGGGGGACTGGAAACACCATATATTTT.

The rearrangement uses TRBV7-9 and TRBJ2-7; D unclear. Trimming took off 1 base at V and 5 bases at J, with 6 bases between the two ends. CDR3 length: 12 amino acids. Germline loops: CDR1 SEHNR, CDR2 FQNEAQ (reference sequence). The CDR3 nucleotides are TGTGCCAGCAGCTTAGACGGCAACGAGCAGTACTTC. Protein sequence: CASSLDGNEQYF.

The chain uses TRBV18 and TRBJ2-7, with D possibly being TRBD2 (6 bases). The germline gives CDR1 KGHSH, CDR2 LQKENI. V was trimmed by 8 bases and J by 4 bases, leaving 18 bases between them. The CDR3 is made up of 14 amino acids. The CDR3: CASRGGATLYEQYF. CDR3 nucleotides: TGTGCCAGCCGAGGAGGGGCGACATTATACGAGCAGTACTTC.

The CDR3 DNA is TGTGCCAGCAGCCGGGATCTTACCTACGAGCAGTACTTC. Its translation is CASSRDLTYEQYF. J is TRBJ2-7 and V is TRBV5-4, with a weak D call TRBD2 (5 bases). Looked up from germline, CDR1 is SGHNT and CDR2 is YYREEE (reference sequence). Trimming took off 4 bases at V and 2 bases at J, with 10 bases between the two ends. The CDR3 consists of 13 residues.

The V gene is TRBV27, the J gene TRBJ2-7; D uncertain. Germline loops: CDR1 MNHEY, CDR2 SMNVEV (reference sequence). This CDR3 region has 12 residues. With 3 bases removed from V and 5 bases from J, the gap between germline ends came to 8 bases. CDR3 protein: CASSFHGDEQYF. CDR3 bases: TGTGCCAGCAGTTTTCATGGGGACGAGCAGTACTTC.

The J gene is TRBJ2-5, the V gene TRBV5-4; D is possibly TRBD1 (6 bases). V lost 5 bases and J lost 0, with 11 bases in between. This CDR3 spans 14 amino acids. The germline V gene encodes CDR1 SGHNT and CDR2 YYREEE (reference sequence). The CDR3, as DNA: TGTGCCAGCAGGCCCGGGACACACCAAGAGACCCAGTACTTC. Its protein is CASRPGTHQETQYF.

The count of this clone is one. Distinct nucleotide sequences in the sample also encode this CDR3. This chain's CDR3 is CASSLAGGRYNEQFF. In DNA, the CDR3 is TGTGCCAGCAGCTTAGCGGGAGGGCGTTACAATGAGCAGTTCTTC. The V gene is TRBV7-9, the J gene TRBJ2-1; 7 bases are a match to TRBD2. There are 15 residues in the CDR3. V dropped 0 bases and J dropped 4; count of bases not matched to a gene: 3. Germline V gene lookup returns CDR1 SEHNR and CDR2 FQNEAQ (reference sequence).

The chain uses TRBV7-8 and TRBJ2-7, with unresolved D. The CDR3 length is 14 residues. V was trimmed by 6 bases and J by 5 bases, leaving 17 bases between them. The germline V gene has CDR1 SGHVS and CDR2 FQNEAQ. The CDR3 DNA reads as TGTGCCAGCAGTGTTAGGATCCCCGGCAACGAGCAGTACTTC. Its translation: CASSVRIPGNEQYF.

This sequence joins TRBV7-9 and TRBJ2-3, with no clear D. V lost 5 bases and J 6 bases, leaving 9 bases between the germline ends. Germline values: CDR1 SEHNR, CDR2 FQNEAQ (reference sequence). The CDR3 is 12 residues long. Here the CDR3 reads CASSAKRDTQYF. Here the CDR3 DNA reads TGTGCCAGCAGCGCGAAGAGGGATACGCAGTATTTT.